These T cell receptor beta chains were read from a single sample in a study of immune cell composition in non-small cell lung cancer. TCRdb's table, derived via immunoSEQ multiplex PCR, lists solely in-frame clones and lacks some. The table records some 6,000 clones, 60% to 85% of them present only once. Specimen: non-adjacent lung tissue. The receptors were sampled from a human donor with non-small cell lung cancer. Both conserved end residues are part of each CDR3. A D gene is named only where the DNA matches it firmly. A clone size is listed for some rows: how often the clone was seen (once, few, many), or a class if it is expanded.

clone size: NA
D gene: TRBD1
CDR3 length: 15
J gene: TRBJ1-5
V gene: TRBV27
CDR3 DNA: TGTGCCAGCAGCTCCGGGACAGGGGGCAATCAGCCCCAGCATTTT
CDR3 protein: CASSSGTGGNQPQHF

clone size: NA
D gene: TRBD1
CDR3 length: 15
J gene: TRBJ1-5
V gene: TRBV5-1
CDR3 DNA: TGCGCCAGCAGCTTGGGAGGGGGCAGCAATCAGCCCCAGCATTTT
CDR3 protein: CASSLGGGSNQPQHF

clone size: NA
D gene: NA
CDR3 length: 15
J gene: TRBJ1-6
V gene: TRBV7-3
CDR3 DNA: TGTGCCAGCAGCTTAAGGGGTGGGGCGGGGACCCCCCTCCACTTT
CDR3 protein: CASSLRGGAGTPLHF

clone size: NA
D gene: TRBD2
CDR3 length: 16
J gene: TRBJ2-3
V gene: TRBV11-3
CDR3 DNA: TGTGCCAGCAGCTTTTCTAGCGGGGGGGCAACAGATACGCAGTATTTT
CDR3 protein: CASSFSSGGATDTQYF

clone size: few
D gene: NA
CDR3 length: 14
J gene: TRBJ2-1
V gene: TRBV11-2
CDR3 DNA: TGTGCCAGCAGCTTAGGAGGAGGCGGGGATGAGCAGTTCTTC
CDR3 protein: CASSLGGGGDEQFF

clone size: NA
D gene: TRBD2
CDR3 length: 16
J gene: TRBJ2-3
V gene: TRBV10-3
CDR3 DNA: TGTGCCATCAGTGGAGCCAGAGCGGGGGGCCGGGATACGCAGTATTTT
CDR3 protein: CAISGARAGGRDTQYF

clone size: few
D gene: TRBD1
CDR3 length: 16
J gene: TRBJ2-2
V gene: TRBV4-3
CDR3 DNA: TGCGCCAGCAGCCAAGAGGGACAGCCGGGCACCGGGGAGCTGTTTTTT
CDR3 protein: CASSQEGQPGTGELFF

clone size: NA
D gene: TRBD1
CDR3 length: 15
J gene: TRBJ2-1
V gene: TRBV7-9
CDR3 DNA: TGTGCCAGCATCCGACAGGGGGCCTCCTACAATGAGCAGTTCTTC
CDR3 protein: CASIRQGASYNEQFF

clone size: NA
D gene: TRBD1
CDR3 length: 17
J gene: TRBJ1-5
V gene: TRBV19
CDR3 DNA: TGTGCCAGTAGTATTTACAGGGGGGAAGGCGGGAATCAGCCCCAGCATTTT
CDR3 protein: CASSIYRGEGGNQPQHF

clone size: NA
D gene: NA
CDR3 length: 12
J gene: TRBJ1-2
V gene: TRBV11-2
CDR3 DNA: TGTGCCAGCAGTTGGACAGTAAATGGCTACACCTTC
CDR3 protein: CASSWTVNGYTF

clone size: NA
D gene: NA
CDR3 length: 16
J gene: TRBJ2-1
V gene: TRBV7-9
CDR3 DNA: TGTGCCAGCAGCCCGCCGGGGGTTGTGTTTTCCAATGAGCAGTTCTTC
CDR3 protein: CASSPPGVVFSNEQFF

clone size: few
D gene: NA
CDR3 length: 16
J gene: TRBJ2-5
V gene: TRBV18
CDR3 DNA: TGTGCCAGCTCACTAACAAGGGGGGGCCCCGAGGAGACCCAGTACTTC
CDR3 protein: CASSLTRGGPEETQYF

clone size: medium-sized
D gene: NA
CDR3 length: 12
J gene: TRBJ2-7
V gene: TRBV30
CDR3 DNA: TGTGCCTGGAGTGTAAGAGGGCTTGAGCAGTACTTC
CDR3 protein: CAWSVRGLEQYF

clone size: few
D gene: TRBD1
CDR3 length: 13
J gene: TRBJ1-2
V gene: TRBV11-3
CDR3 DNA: TGTGCCAGCAGCTCACCGGGACAGCGAAACTACACCTTC
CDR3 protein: CASSSPGQRNYTF

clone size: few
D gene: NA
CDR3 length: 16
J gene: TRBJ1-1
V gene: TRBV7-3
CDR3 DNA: TGTGCCAGCAGCTTAAGACGGCAGGGGCTGAACACTGAAGCTTTCTTT
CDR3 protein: CASSLRRQGLNTEAFF

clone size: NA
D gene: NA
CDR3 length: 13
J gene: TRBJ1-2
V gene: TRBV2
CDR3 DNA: TGTGCCAGCATCGGGGGAGATAACTATGGCTACACCTTC
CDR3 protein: CASIGGDNYGYTF

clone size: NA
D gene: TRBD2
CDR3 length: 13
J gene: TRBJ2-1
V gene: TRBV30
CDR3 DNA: TGTGCCTGGAGTGTATCCCTGGAGCGGGGGCAGTTCTTC
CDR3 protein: CAWSVSLERGQFF

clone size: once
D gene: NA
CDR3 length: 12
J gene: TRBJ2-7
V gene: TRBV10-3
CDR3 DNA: TGTGCCATCAGCCCGGCGGTCGGCGAGCAGTACTTC
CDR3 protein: CAISPAVGEQYF

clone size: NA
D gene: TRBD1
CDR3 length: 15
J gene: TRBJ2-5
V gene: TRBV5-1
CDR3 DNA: TGCGCCAGCAGCTCGGGGACAGGGGGCACAGAGACCCAGTACTTC
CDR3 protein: CASSSGTGGTETQYF

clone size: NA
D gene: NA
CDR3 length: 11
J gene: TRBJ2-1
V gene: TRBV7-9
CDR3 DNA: TGTGCCAGCAGCTCCGACAATGAGCAGTTCTTC
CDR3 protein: CASSSDNEQFF